This T cell receptor (beta chain) appears in the sequencing data of a study of T cells in Graves' hyperthyroidism and ophthalmopathy. Study results and limitations: From stable hyperthyroidism, ophthalmopathy was separated by a 13 V-J model. Ophthalmopathy was predicted by the model a median of approximately six months ahead of onset.

A roughly 10 ml volume of fresh peripheral blood provided the PBMCs. There are 15 residues in the CDR3. V shed 6 bases and J shed 0 bases, with 9 bases lying between them. CDR1 is LGHNT, CDR2 FRNRAP, per germline. With respect to this clonotype: Antigen specificity is unknown.

Template material for amplifying TCR beta CDR3 regions consisted of RNA transcripts. The HTBI primer set was used in a first-round RT-PCR of the TCR CDR3. TCRdb re-analysed the multiplex PCR reads in MiXCR, keeping a single row per CDR3 protein. The table lists 490,000 or so distinct CDR3 sequences, roughly 23% of them singletons. The chain combines TRBV12-5 with TRBJ2-6, with D tentatively TRBD1 (6 bases). Source material: blood. This clonotype was obtained from a woman between 70 and 85 years old with Graves' ophthalmopathy. In DNA, the CDR3 is TGTGCTAGTGGCCCAGGGGTCTCTGGGGCCAACGTCCTGACTTTC. It specifies CASGPGVSGANVLTF.